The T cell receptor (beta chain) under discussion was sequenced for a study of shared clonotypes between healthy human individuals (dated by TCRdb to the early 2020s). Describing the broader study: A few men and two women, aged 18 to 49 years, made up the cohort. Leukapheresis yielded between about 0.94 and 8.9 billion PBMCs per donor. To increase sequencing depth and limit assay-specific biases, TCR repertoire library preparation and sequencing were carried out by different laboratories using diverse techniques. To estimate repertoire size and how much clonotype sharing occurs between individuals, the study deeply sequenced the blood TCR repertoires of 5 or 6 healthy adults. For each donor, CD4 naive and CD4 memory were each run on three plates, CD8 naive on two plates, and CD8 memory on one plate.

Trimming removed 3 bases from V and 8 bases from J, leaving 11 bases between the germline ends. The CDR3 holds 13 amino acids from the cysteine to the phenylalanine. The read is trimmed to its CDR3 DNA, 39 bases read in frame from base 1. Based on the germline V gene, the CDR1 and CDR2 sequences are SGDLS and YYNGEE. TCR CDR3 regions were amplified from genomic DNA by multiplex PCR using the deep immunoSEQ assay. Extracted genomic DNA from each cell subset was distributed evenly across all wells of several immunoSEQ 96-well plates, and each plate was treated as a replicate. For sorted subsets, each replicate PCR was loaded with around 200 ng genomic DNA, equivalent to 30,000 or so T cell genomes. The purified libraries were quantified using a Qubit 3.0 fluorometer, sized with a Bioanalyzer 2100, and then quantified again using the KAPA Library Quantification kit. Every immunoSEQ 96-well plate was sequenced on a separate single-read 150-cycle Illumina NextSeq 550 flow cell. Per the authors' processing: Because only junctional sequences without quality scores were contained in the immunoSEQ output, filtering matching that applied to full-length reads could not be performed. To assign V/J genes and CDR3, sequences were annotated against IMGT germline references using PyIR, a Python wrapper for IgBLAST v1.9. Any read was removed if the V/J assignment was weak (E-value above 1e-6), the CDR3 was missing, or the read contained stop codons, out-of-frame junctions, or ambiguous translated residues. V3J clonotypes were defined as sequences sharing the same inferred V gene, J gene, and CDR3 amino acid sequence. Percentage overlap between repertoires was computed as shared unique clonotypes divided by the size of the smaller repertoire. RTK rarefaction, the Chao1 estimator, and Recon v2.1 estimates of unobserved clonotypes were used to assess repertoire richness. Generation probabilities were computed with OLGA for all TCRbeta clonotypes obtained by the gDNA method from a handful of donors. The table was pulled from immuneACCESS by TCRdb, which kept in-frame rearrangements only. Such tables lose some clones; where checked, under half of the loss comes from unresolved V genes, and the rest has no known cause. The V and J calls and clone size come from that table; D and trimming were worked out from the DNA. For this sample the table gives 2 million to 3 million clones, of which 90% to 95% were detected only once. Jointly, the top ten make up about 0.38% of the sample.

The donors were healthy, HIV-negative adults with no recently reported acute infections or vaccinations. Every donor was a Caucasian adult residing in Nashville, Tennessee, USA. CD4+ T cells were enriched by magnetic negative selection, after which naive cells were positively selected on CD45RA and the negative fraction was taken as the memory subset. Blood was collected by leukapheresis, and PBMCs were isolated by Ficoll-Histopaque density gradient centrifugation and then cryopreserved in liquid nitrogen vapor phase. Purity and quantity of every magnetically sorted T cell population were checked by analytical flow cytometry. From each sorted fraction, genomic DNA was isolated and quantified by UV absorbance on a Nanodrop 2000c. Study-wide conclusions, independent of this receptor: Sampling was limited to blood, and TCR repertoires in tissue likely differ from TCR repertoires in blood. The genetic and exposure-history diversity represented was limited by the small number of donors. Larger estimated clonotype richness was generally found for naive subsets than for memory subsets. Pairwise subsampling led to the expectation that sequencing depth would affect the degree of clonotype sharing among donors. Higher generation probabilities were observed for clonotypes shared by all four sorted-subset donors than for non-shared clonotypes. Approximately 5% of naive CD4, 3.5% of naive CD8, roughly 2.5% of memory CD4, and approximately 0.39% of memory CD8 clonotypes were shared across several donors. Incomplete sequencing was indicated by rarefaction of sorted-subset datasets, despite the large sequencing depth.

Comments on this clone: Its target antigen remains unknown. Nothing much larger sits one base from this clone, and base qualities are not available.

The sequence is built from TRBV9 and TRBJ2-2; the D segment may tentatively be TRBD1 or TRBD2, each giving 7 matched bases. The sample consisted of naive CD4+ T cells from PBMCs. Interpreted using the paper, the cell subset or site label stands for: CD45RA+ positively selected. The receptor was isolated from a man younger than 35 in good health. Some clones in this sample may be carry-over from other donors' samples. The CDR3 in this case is CASSAGGQGELFF. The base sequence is TGTGCCAGCAGCGCGGGGGGACAGGGGGAGCTGTTTTTT. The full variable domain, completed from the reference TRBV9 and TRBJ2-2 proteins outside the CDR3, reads DSGVTQTPKHLITATGQRVTLRCSPRSGDLSVYWYQQSLDQGLQFLIQYYNGEERAKGNILERFSAQQFPDLHSELNLSSLELGDSALYFCASSAGGQGELFFGEGSRLTVL.